This is a list of T cell receptor beta chains from one sample in a study of shared T cell receptors in the human thymus. Generated by immunoSEQ multiplex PCR, the TCRdb table keeps only in-frame clones and is missing some. The table has hundreds of thousands of clones, approximately 87% seen once. This same sample was also part of a study on human thymus T cells.

Source material: thymocytes. The receptors stem from a boy under three years old with a congenital heart defect. Both conserved end residues are part of each CDR3. The D gene is left open where the match is weak. Clone size is shown for a subset of rows, as once, few, many or a class of expanded clone.

clone size: NA
J gene: TRBJ2-1
D gene: NA
V gene: TRBV14
CDR3 protein: CASSTGGCSPSTGTYNEQFF
CDR3 DNA: TGTGCCAGCAGCACTGGGGGCTGTAGCCCGTCGACGGGCACCTACAATGAGCAGTTCTTC

clone size: NA
J gene: TRBJ1-1
D gene: TRBD1
V gene: TRBV7-9
CDR3 protein: CASSTRTGGRTEAFF
CDR3 DNA: TGTGCCAGCAGCACCCGGACAGGGGGCCGCACTGAAGCTTTCTTT

clone size: NA
J gene: TRBJ1-1
D gene: NA
V gene: TRBV5-8
CDR3 protein: CASTQDRNTEAFF
CDR3 DNA: TGTGCCAGCACCCAGGACAGGAACACTGAAGCTTTCTTT

clone size: once
J gene: TRBJ2-7
D gene: TRBD2
V gene: TRBV28
CDR3 protein: CASRGGLAGGGDYEQYF
CDR3 DNA: TGTGCCAGCCGTGGGGGACTAGCGGGAGGGGGGGACTACGAGCAGTACTTC

clone size: NA
J gene: TRBJ2-7
D gene: TRBD1
V gene: TRBV27
CDR3 protein: CASSSPGGPSYEQYF
CDR3 DNA: TGTGCCAGCAGTTCCCCAGGGGGACCCAGCTACGAGCAGTACTTC

clone size: once
J gene: TRBJ2-7
D gene: NA
V gene: TRBV27
CDR3 protein: CASSPAFGYEQYF
CDR3 DNA: TGTGCCAGCAGTCCAGCGTTCGGGTACGAGCAGTACTTC

clone size: NA
J gene: TRBJ2-7
D gene: NA
V gene: TRBV11-2
CDR3 protein: CASSQRHLRSYEQYF
CDR3 DNA: TGTGCCAGCAGCCAAAGACATCTAAGATCCTACGAGCAGTACTTC

clone size: once
J gene: TRBJ1-1
D gene: NA
V gene: TRBV6-1
CDR3 protein: CASSASGHLDTEAFF
CDR3 DNA: TGTGCCAGCAGCGCCTCGGGACACCTGGACACTGAAGCTTTCTTT

clone size: NA
J gene: TRBJ2-3
D gene: NA
V gene: TRBV4-1
CDR3 protein: CASSHERLGDTQYF
CDR3 DNA: TGCGCCAGCAGCCACGAGCGCTTAGGAGATACGCAGTATTTT

clone size: few
J gene: TRBJ1-5
D gene: NA
V gene: TRBV18
CDR3 protein: CASSPQGLPNQPQHF
CDR3 DNA: TGTGCCAGCTCACCACAAGGACTCCCTAATCAGCCCCAGCATTTT

clone size: NA
J gene: TRBJ1-2
D gene: TRBD1
V gene: TRBV10-1
CDR3 protein: CASSWDRGYGYTF
CDR3 DNA: TGCGCCAGCAGTTGGGACAGGGGATATGGCTACACCTTC

clone size: NA
J gene: TRBJ2-7
D gene: TRBD1
V gene: TRBV7-2
CDR3 protein: CASSGYTGTGSIEQYF
CDR3 DNA: TGTGCCAGCAGCGGTTATACCGGGACAGGCTCGATCGAGCAGTACTTC

clone size: few
J gene: TRBJ1-4
D gene: NA
V gene: TRBV5-6
CDR3 protein: CASSSPGNEKLFF
CDR3 DNA: TGTGCCAGCAGCTCCCCAGGAAATGAAAAACTGTTTTTT

clone size: NA
J gene: TRBJ2-7
D gene: TRBD2
V gene: TRBV7-2
CDR3 protein: CASSLHGAGGFYEQYF
CDR3 DNA: TGTGCCAGCAGCCTCCATGGGGCGGGAGGGTTCTACGAGCAGTACTTC

clone size: NA
J gene: TRBJ2-7
D gene: NA
V gene: TRBV29-1
CDR3 protein: CSVLLSSSYEQYF
CDR3 DNA: TGCAGCGTTCTGCTTAGTAGCTCCTACGAGCAGTACTTC

clone size: NA
J gene: TRBJ2-1
D gene: NA
V gene: TRBV13
CDR3 protein: CASSLARSYNEQFF
CDR3 DNA: TGTGCCAGCAGCTTGGCTAGATCGTACAATGAGCAGTTCTTC

clone size: NA
J gene: TRBJ2-7
D gene: NA
V gene: TRBV11-2
CDR3 protein: CASSPGLPQREQYF
CDR3 DNA: TGTGCCAGCAGCCCGGGACTGCCTCAAAGAGAGCAGTACTTC

clone size: NA
J gene: TRBJ2-3
D gene: NA
V gene: TRBV11-2
CDR3 protein: CASSFLLVDTQYF
CDR3 DNA: TGTGCCAGCAGCTTCCTACTAGTGGATACGCAGTATTTT

clone size: NA
J gene: TRBJ2-7
D gene: NA
V gene: TRBV10-3
CDR3 protein: CATRGSGYEQYF
CDR3 DNA: TGTGCCACTAGGGGGTCCGGTTACGAGCAGTACTTC

clone size: NA
J gene: TRBJ2-3
D gene: NA
V gene: TRBV11-1
CDR3 protein: CASSFAGGPTLTDTQYF
CDR3 DNA: TGTGCCAGCAGCTTTGCCGGAGGGCCAACCCTCACAGATACGCAGTATTTT

clone size: NA
J gene: TRBJ1-4
D gene: TRBD1
V gene: TRBV4-1
CDR3 protein: CASSQVPGQGNTTNEKLFF
CDR3 DNA: TGCGCCAGCAGCCAAGTACCGGGACAGGGGAACACAACTAATGAAAAACTGTTTTTT

clone size: NA
J gene: TRBJ2-3
D gene: NA
V gene: TRBV5-1
CDR3 protein: CASSPQGRGGADTDTQYF
CDR3 DNA: TGCGCCAGCAGCCCCCAAGGCAGGGGAGGGGCCGACACAGATACGCAGTATTTT

clone size: NA
J gene: TRBJ2-7
D gene: TRBD1
V gene: TRBV27
CDR3 protein: CASSLWRPTGEDGEQYF
CDR3 DNA: TGTGCCAGCAGTCTCTGGAGACCGACAGGGGAGGATGGCGAGCAGTACTTC

clone size: NA
J gene: TRBJ2-7
D gene: NA
V gene: TRBV9
CDR3 protein: CASSSLAVPLHEQYF
CDR3 DNA: TGTGCCAGCAGCTCATTAGCAGTACCCTTGCACGAGCAGTACTTC

clone size: NA
J gene: TRBJ2-1
D gene: NA
V gene: TRBV29-1
CDR3 protein: CSVGHGGKANNEQFF
CDR3 DNA: TGCAGCGTTGGGCATGGCGGGAAGGCGAACAATGAGCAGTTCTTC

clone size: NA
J gene: TRBJ2-7
D gene: TRBD2
V gene: TRBV4-2
CDR3 protein: CASSRAPGLATYEQYF
CDR3 DNA: TGTGCCAGCAGCCGGGCACCGGGACTAGCGACTTACGAGCAGTACTTC

clone size: NA
J gene: TRBJ2-5
D gene: TRBD1
V gene: TRBV4-3
CDR3 protein: CASSQDFEGQPKETQYF
CDR3 DNA: TGCGCCAGCAGCCAAGATTTTGAGGGACAGCCTAAAGAGACCCAGTACTTC

clone size: NA
J gene: TRBJ1-2
D gene: NA
V gene: TRBV2
CDR3 protein: CASSDRRSNYGYTF
CDR3 DNA: TGTGCCAGCAGTGACAGGCGTTCTAACTATGGCTACACCTTC

clone size: NA
J gene: TRBJ2-1
D gene: TRBD2
V gene: TRBV7-7
CDR3 protein: CASSPSGSRYNEQFF
CDR3 DNA: TGTGCTAGCAGTCCTAGCGGGAGCCGGTACAATGAGCAGTTCTTC

clone size: NA
J gene: TRBJ2-5
D gene: TRBD2
V gene: TRBV28
CDR3 protein: CASSDAGSGRPGETQYF
CDR3 DNA: TGTGCCAGCAGTGACGCGGGCAGCGGGAGGCCAGGGGAGACCCAGTACTTC

clone size: NA
J gene: TRBJ2-2
D gene: TRBD1
V gene: TRBV2
CDR3 protein: CASSEDRGRTGELFF
CDR3 DNA: TGTGCCAGCAGTGAGGACAGGGGGCGTACCGGGGAGCTGTTTTTT